These 22 T cell receptor beta chains were sequenced from one sample in a study of T-cell memory formation after mild COVID-19. TCRdb independently ran MiXCR on the 5' RACE reads; one entry per CDR3 protein. The sample lists fewer than 250,000 distinct CDR3 sequences; under 12% were seen once. Sequences were obtained from PBMCs or a T cell subset sorted from them (not recorded which). The receptors shown here come from a man between 18 and 35 years old who had mild COVID-19 (a few samples of this study predate the infection). Cell type and time point are not known.

This clonotype turned up a few times. This chain links TRBV25-1 with TRBJ1-2, with TRBD1 identical over 7 bases. CDR1 is MGHDK, CDR2 SYGVNS, per germline. The length of the CDR3 is 15 residues. V gave up 1 base and J gave up 2 bases; unmatched junction bases: 4. The CDR3 DNA follows: TGTGCCAGCAGTGAATCCGACAGGGCAAACTATGGCTACACCTTC. Translating gives CASSESDRANYGYTF.

This clonotype was observed a few times. CDR3 nucleotides: TGTGCCAGCAGTTACTGGGAGACCCAGTACTTC. It is translated as CASSYWETQYF. This rearrangement joins TRBV6-2 or TRBV6-3 to TRBJ2-5; D is uncertain. The CDR3 loop spans 11 amino acids. Trimming removed 1 base at V and 5 bases at J, with 2 bases between. Germline V gene data show CDR1 as MNHEY and CDR2 as SVGEGT.

The table lists this clonotype with many counts. V gene TRBV7-2 combines with J gene TRBJ1-5, with D hard to call. The length of the CDR3 is 13 residues. V dropped 3 bases and J dropped 4 bases, with 7 bases sitting between them. Germline V gene sequence: CDR1 SGHTA, CDR2 FQGNSA. Written as DNA, the CDR3 is TGTGCCAGCAGCTTCGGGATTAATCAGCCCCAGCATTTT. It specifies CASSFGINQPQHF.

This clonotype was counted between two and nine times. The chain joins TRBV5-1 to TRBJ1-2; D not resolved. Between the trimmed V and J ends, which lost 5 bases and 4 bases, there was a span of 12 bases. The CDR3 contains 13 residues. Germline CDR1 SGHRS, CDR2 YFSETQ. CDR3 nucleotides: TGCGCCAGCAGATACGAGACCTTCTATGGCTACACCTTC. Translating it yields CASRYETFYGYTF.

In its sample, this clonotype was seen a few times. The genes are TRBV5-1 and TRBJ2-5, with D possibly matching TRBD2 (6 bases). Germline V gene lookup returns CDR1 SGHRS and CDR2 YFSETQ. The ends were cut back, 4 bases at V and 0 bases at J, with 16 bases in the middle. CDR3 size: 16 residues. CDR3 sequence reads: CASSPGSGADQETQYF. The CDR3 DNA follows: TGCGCCAGCAGCCCAGGATCGGGAGCGGACCAAGAGACCCAGTACTTC.

The genes are TRBV6-2 or TRBV6-3 and TRBJ2-3, with 7 bases identical to TRBD1. V dropped 7 bases and J dropped 7; count of bases not matched to a gene: 14. The germline V gene has CDR1 MNHEY and CDR2 SVGEGT. This CDR3 is built from 15 residues. The CDR3 sequence is CASNDRELNRYTQYF. The CDR3 nucleotides read TGTGCCAGCAACGACAGGGAACTGAATCGGTATACGCAGTATTTT.

This clonotype was counted a few times. The chain links TRBV12-3 or TRBV12-4 to TRBJ2-5, with D possibly called TRBD1 or TRBD2 (5 bases each). V was pared by 6 bases and J by 7 bases, with 18 bases between. The CDR3 runs to 14 residues. The CDR3 region is CASSLGRPEGTQYF. CDR3 bases: TGTGCCAGCAGCTTGGGACGGCCTGAGGGGACCCAGTACTTC.

This clonotype was seen repeatedly, ten times or more. This sequence joins TRBV30 and TRBJ2-7, with D perhaps matching TRBD2 (7 bases). Germline assignment: CDR1 GTSNPN and CDR2 SVGIG (reference sequence). V gave up 4 bases and J gave up 6 bases, with 16 bases separating them. This CDR3 is 13 amino acids long. The CDR3 protein is CAWTWGGASEQYF. CDR3 in DNA: TGTGCCTGGACATGGGGGGGCGCGTCCGAGCAGTACTTC.

This chain connects TRBV4-1 to TRBJ2-3; 10 bases line up with TRBD2. The CDR3 consists of 17 residues. With 3 bases clipped from V and 1 base from J, the junction kept 7 bases outside the gene matches. CDR1 and CDR2 (germline): MGHRA, YSYEKL. The CDR3 DNA sequence: TGCGCCAGCAGCCAGGGACTTCTAGCGGGGGGCACAGATACGCAGTATTTT. It translates to CASSQGLLAGGTDTQYF.

The chain couples TRBV15 to TRBJ2-5; no firm D call. The germline CDR1 and CDR2 sequences are LNHNV and YYDKDF (reference sequence). The CDR3 consists of 12 residues. The V and J ends lost 0 bases and 3 bases respectively, with 2 bases between them. The CDR3 DNA sequence: TGTGCCACCAGCAGAGATGAAGAGACCCAGTACTTC. Residues: CATSRDEETQYF.

This clonotype was seen ten or more times. The chain couples TRBV7-6 to TRBJ1-2; D unresolved. The CDR3 has 15 residues. Germline values: CDR1 SGHVS, CDR2 FNYEAQ. Between the trimmed V and J ends, which lost 1 base and 2 bases, there was a span of 11 bases. As DNA, the CDR3 is TGTGCCAGCAGCTTAGGGGGTGGAGGCAACTATGGCTACACCTTC. This translates into CASSLGGGGNYGYTF.

The sample holds many counts of this clonotype. CDR3 region: CASSLLQANEQFF. Here the CDR3 DNA reads TGTGCCAGCAGCTTGTTACAGGCCAATGAGCAGTTCTTC. The chain is built from TRBV7-2 and TRBJ2-1; weak D call: TRBD1 (5 bases). CDR1 SGHTA and CDR2 FQGNSA come from the germline V gene. V was pared by 3 bases and J by 6 bases, with 9 bases between. The length of the CDR3 is 13 residues.

The V gene is TRBV4-2, the J gene TRBJ2-3; the D gene is possibly TRBD2 (6 bases). Germline V lookup: CDR1 LGHNA, CDR2 YNFKEQ. Trimming removed 3 bases from V and 1 base from J, with 14 bases in between. CDR3 length equals 16 residues. The CDR3 nucleotides read TGTGCCAGCAGCCAGCGGGGCCTACCCGGCACAGATACGCAGTATTTT. It yields the protein CASSQRGLPGTDTQYF.

Only a few counts were recorded for this clonotype. This sequence joins TRBV4-3 and TRBJ1-5, with unresolved D. CDR1 is LGHNA and CDR2 is YSLEER in the germline V gene. CDR3 length: 16 amino acids. V was trimmed by 1 base and J by 1 base, leaving 11 bases between them. The chain's CDR3 is CASSQAWQTSNQPQHF. The CDR3 DNA reads as TGCGCCAGCAGCCAAGCTTGGCAGACCAGCAATCAGCCCCAGCATTTT.

This clonotype was picked up a small number of times. The V call is TRBV4-2, the J call TRBJ1-2; TRBD1 is a possible D gene (6 bases). The V gene's germline CDR1 is LGHNA and CDR2 YNFKEQ. This CDR3 region has 22 residues. V lost 4 bases and J lost 0, with 33 bases in between. CDR3 DNA: TGTGCCAGCAGCCCTTACTCCCTGGGACACATTTTACGAGAATTAGCTAACTATGGCTACACCTTC. Its protein is CASSPYSLGHILRELANYGYTF.

This clonotype was observed many times. The V call is TRBV6-2 or TRBV6-3, the J call TRBJ2-2; 8 bases align to TRBD1. The length of the CDR3 is 16 residues. The V segment lost 6 bases and the J segment 2 bases; nucleotides outside the gene matches: 8. The germline gives CDR1 MNHEY, CDR2 SVGEGT. The chain's CDR3 is CASSPRGRGNTGELFF. The DNA of the CDR3 is TGTGCCAGCAGCCCCAGGGGGCGAGGAAACACCGGGGAGCTGTTTTTT.

This clonotype turned up a few times. V usage is TRBV4-1 and J usage is TRBJ1-1; no clear D. The germline V and J ends were trimmed by 3 bases and 4 bases, with 24 bases remaining between them. CDR1 MGHRA and CDR2 YSYEKL come from the germline V gene. The CDR3 sequence is 18 residues long. The CDR3 loop is CASSQPPGFVLGVTEAFF. CDR3 coding DNA: TGCGCCAGCAGCCAGCCCCCGGGTTTCGTCCTTGGAGTCACTGAAGCTTTCTTT.

The rearrangement uses TRBV20-1 and TRBJ2-5; TRBD1 matches 10 bases. V lost 6 bases and J lost 9; bases outside the gene matches: 16. Germline V gene sequence: CDR1 DFQATT, CDR2 SNEGSKA (reference sequence). The CDR3 consists of 15 residues. The CDR3 sequence: CSATDRGPGLGAQYF. CDR3 bases: TGCAGTGCGACCGACAGGGGGCCTGGTCTTGGGGCCCAGTACTTC.

This clonotype occurred a few times. V is TRBV4-1 and J is TRBJ1-3; TRBD1 matches 9 bases. The V gene end was trimmed by 4 bases and the J gene end by 3 bases; junction bases not matched to a gene: 10. The CDR3 has 17 amino acids. The V gene's germline CDR1 is MGHRA and CDR2 YSYEKL. CDR3 in amino acids: CASSLSPRQGVGNTIYF. CDR3 DNA sequence: TGCGCCAGCAGCCTTTCCCCCCGACAGGGGGTTGGAAACACCATATATTTT.

This chain links TRBV5-1 with TRBJ1-6, with a tentative D call TRBD1 (5 bases). Between the trimmed V and J ends, which lost 1 base and 7 bases, there was a span of 12 bases. The CDR3 loop spans 15 amino acids. In germline, CDR1 is SGHRS, CDR2 YFSETQ. The CDR3 here is CASSLIGAVNSPLHF. CDR3 bases: TGCGCCAGCAGCTTGATTGGGGCGGTGAATTCACCCCTCCACTTT.

The chain couples TRBV11-2 to TRBJ2-1, with TRBD1 matching 9 bases. CDR1 SGHAT and CDR2 FQNNGV come from the germline V gene. The CDR3 contains 15 residues. The V segment lost 6 bases and the J segment 4 bases; nucleotides outside the gene matches: 7. The CDR3 reads CASRKPGQGYNEQFF. CDR3 bases: TGTGCCAGCAGGAAACCGGGACAGGGATACAATGAGCAGTTCTTC. Full variable domain (missing parts from reference TRBV11-2 and TRBJ2-1): EAGVAQSPRYKIIEKRQSVAFWCNPISGHATLYWYQQILGQGPKLLIQFQNNGVVDDSQLPKDRFSAERLKGVDSTLKIQPAKLEDSAVYLCASRKPGQGYNEQFFGPGTRLTVL.

The chain recombines TRBV14 with TRBJ1-5; D gene ambiguous. The CDR3 is 15 amino acids. The V gene's germline CDR1 is SGHDN and CDR2 FVKESK. V lost 1 base and J 2 bases, leaving 9 bases between the germline ends. This CDR3 reads CASSQAGFGNQPQHF. The CDR3 bases are TGTGCCAGCAGCCAAGCCGGGTTTGGCAATCAGCCCCAGCATTTT.